A selection of T cell receptor beta chains follows, all from one sample in a study of Tregs in tolerant kidney transplant recipients. Generated by immunoSEQ multiplex PCR, the TCRdb table keeps only in-frame clones and is missing some. Seen here are more than 95,000 clones, approximately 90% observed once, and the top ten hold over 0.5%. The sequencing input was CD4+ T cells from blood. The source is a human donor in good health. Both conserved end residues are part of each CDR3. The D gene is left open where the match is weak. Expanded clones get a size class; other rows say once, few or many, or leave the size out.

length: 15
J: TRBJ2-3
V: TRBV18
size: .
D: TRBD1
DNA: TGTGCCAGCTCACCGGCCGGGACAGGGGCCGATACGCAGTATTTT
CDR3: CASSPAGTGADTQYF

length: 14
J: TRBJ1-2
V: TRBV6-5
size: .
D: TRBD1
DNA: TGTGCCAGCAGTCAGGGGGCAGCTAACTATGGCTACACCTTC
CDR3: CASSQGAANYGYTF

length: 15
J: TRBJ1-2
V: TRBV4-2
size: .
D: TRBD1
DNA: TGTGCCAGCAGCCCGCGGACAGGGACTAACTATGGCTACACCTTC
CDR3: CASSPRTGTNYGYTF

length: 15
J: TRBJ1-1
V: TRBV11-2
size: .
D: .
DNA: TGTGCCAGCAGAATATCAGGTCGGGGGAACACTGAAGCTTTCTTT
CDR3: CASRISGRGNTEAFF

length: 16
J: TRBJ2-3
V: TRBV7-2
size: .
D: .
DNA: TGTGCCAGCAGCTCTCGAGGGGGTATAGTCACAGATACGCAGTATTTT
CDR3: CASSSRGGIVTDTQYF

length: 14
J: TRBJ1-2
V: TRBV6-4
size: once
D: .
DNA: TGTGCCAGCAGTGACTCTGACAGGACTACTGGCTACACCTTC
CDR3: CASSDSDRTTGYTF

length: 18
J: TRBJ2-4
V: TRBV19
size: .
D: .
DNA: TGTGCCAGTAGATCCCTGCTCCGCGGGGGCATATCCAAAAACATTCAGTACTTC
CDR3: CASRSLLRGGISKNIQYF

length: 15
J: TRBJ2-2
V: TRBV5-1
size: .
D: .
DNA: TGCGCCAGCAGCTGGGACCTCCAGGGCACCGGGGAGCTGTTTTTT
CDR3: CASSWDLQGTGELFF

length: 14
J: TRBJ2-2
V: TRBV9
size: .
D: .
DNA: TGTGCCAGCAGCGTAGGCGGGAACACCGGGGAGCTGTTTTTT
CDR3: CASSVGGNTGELFF

length: 13
J: TRBJ1-4
V: TRBV12-5
size: .
D: .
DNA: TGTGCTAGTGGTTTGGAGGGTTTCGGAAAACTGTTTTTT
CDR3: CASGLEGFGKLFF

length: 15
J: TRBJ1-5
V: TRBV6-1
size: .
D: .
DNA: TGTGCCAGCAGTGCCCGGGACACTAGGTCCCAGCCCCAGCATTTT
CDR3: CASSARDTRSQPQHF

length: 14
J: TRBJ1-1
V: TRBV5-6
size: few
D: .
DNA: TGTGCCAGCAGCTTTGGCGGACGAAACACTGAAGCTTTCTTT
CDR3: CASSFGGRNTEAFF

length: 16
J: TRBJ2-2
V: TRBV10-1
size: .
D: TRBD2
DNA: TGCGCCAGCAGTGATCGCGGGAGGGCCCGTCCCGGGGAGCTGTTTTTT
CDR3: CASSDRGRARPGELFF

length: 14
J: TRBJ2-3
V: TRBV5-4
size: .
D: .
DNA: TGTGCCAGCAGCTTGAATCGGGACACAGATACGCAGTATTTT
CDR3: CASSLNRDTDTQYF

length: 14
J: TRBJ2-5
V: TRBV2
size: .
D: .
DNA: TGTGCCAGCAGTGAGATAACAATCCAAGAGACCCAGTACTTC
CDR3: CASSEITIQETQYF

length: 11
J: TRBJ1-2
V: TRBV5-6
size: .
D: .
DNA: TGTGCCAGCAGCTTGAGAGGGGGCTACACCTTC
CDR3: CASSLRGGYTF

length: 15
J: TRBJ2-1
V: TRBV6-5
size: .
D: .
DNA: TGTGCCAGCAGTTACAGGGGACAAAGCTACAATGAGCAGTTCTTC
CDR3: CASSYRGQSYNEQFF

length: 16
J: TRBJ2-5
V: TRBV15
size: .
D: TRBD2
DNA: TGTGCCACCAGCAGAGATCTAGCGGGAGGGCCGGAGACCCAGTACTTC
CDR3: CATSRDLAGGPETQYF

length: 11
J: TRBJ2-7
V: TRBV6-1
size: .
D: TRBD1
DNA: TGCGCCACGGGACAGGGGTACGAGCAGTACTTC
CDR3: CATGQGYEQYF

length: 15
J: TRBJ1-2
V: TRBV7-9
size: once
D: TRBD1
DNA: TGTGCCAGCAGCGGCAGACAGGGGGCGGACTATGGCTACACCTTC
CDR3: CASSGRQGADYGYTF

length: 17
J: TRBJ1-2
V: TRBV6-1
size: .
D: .
DNA: TGTGCCAGCAGTGACAGGGCGGTACGGGCCGGGAACTATGGCTACACCTTC
CDR3: CASSDRAVRAGNYGYTF

length: 14
J: TRBJ2-1
V: TRBV5-4
size: .
D: TRBD2
DNA: TGTGCCAGCAGACTAGCGGGGGGCACCAATGAGCAGTTCTTC
CDR3: CASRLAGGTNEQFF

length: 17
J: TRBJ2-7
V: TRBV18
size: .
D: TRBD2
DNA: TGTGCCAGCTCACCAGCCGGGCTAGCGGGAGGGTCCTACGAGCAGTACTTC
CDR3: CASSPAGLAGGSYEQYF

length: 16
J: TRBJ2-2
V: TRBV4-1
size: .
D: TRBD2
DNA: TGCGCCAGCAGCCAAGATAGCGGGGGGAACACCGGGGAGCTGTTTTTT
CDR3: CASSQDSGGNTGELFF

length: 14
J: TRBJ2-3
V: TRBV10-1
size: .
D: .
DNA: TGCGCCAGCAGTGAGTGGGGTGGGGGGGATACGCAGTATTTT
CDR3: CASSEWGGGDTQYF

length: 15
J: TRBJ2-3
V: TRBV19
size: .
D: .
DNA: TGTGCCAGTAGGCTGGGGGGGCGTTTGGCAGATACGCAGTATTTT
CDR3: CASRLGGRLADTQYF

length: 15
J: TRBJ1-6
V: TRBV6-1
size: .
D: TRBD1
DNA: TGTGCCAGCAGTGAAGCTGTGACAGGGTATTCACCCCTCCACTTT
CDR3: CASSEAVTGYSPLHF

length: 16
J: TRBJ2-5
V: TRBV7-2
size: .
D: TRBD2
DNA: TGTGCCAGCAGCTTAGCGCTAGCGGGAGGGCAAGAGACCCAGTACTTC
CDR3: CASSLALAGGQETQYF

length: 12
J: TRBJ2-7
V: TRBV6-5
size: .
D: .
DNA: TGTGCCAGCAAGGCAGGGAACTACGAGCAGTACTTC
CDR3: CASKAGNYEQYF

length: 16
J: TRBJ1-2
V: TRBV2
size: .
D: .
DNA: TGTGCCAGCAGTACGATACGGGACCGCCGTTGGGGCGGCTACACCTTC
CDR3: CASSTIRDRRWGGYTF

length: 14
J: TRBJ2-3
V: TRBV19
size: .
D: .
DNA: TGTGCCAGTAGTGATCGGGGGAGCACAGATACGCAGTATTTT
CDR3: CASSDRGSTDTQYF

length: 15
J: TRBJ1-6
V: TRBV4-1
size: .
D: TRBD1
DNA: TGCGCCAGCAGCCAAGACAGGGGGTATAATTCACCCCTCCACTTT
CDR3: CASSQDRGYNSPLHF

length: 17
J: TRBJ1-3
V: TRBV18
size: .
D: .
DNA: TGTGCCAGCTCACCCCTCGACAGTTCTGGGCCTGGAAACACCATATATTTT
CDR3: CASSPLDSSGPGNTIYF

length: 15
J: TRBJ1-4
V: TRBV19
size: .
D: TRBD1
DNA: TGTGCCAGTAGTACGCGGACAGGGGGTAATGAAAAACTGTTTTTT
CDR3: CASSTRTGGNEKLFF

length: 16
J: TRBJ2-2
V: TRBV18
size: .
D: .
DNA: TGTGCCAGCTCACCTTCAGAACCCTGGAACACCGGGGAGCTGTTTTTT
CDR3: CASSPSEPWNTGELFF

length: 12
J: TRBJ2-7
V: TRBV4-2
size: .
D: .
DNA: TGTGCCAGCAGCCTCGCTACCTACGAGCAGTACTTC
CDR3: CASSLATYEQYF

length: 13
J: TRBJ2-2
V: TRBV2
size: .
D: .
DNA: TGTGCCAGCAGAGAAAGGGGTACCGGGGAGCTGTTTTTT
CDR3: CASRERGTGELFF

length: 16
J: TRBJ2-2
V: TRBV19
size: .
D: .
DNA: TGTGCCAGTAGTACCATGGGGGGCGCGGGCACCGGGGAGCTGTTTTTT
CDR3: CASSTMGGAGTGELFF

length: 13
J: TRBJ2-7
V: TRBV14
size: .
D: .
DNA: TGTGCCAGCAGCCAAGGGTTAACCTACGAGCAGTACTTC
CDR3: CASSQGLTYEQYF

length: 15
J: TRBJ1-4
V: TRBV4-1
size: .
D: .
DNA: TGCGCCAGCAGCCAAGTGGGGGGGCTTAGCGAAAAACTGTTTTTT
CDR3: CASSQVGGLSEKLFF

length: 14
J: TRBJ2-6
V: TRBV6-1
size: .
D: .
DNA: TGTGCCAGCAGATACAACTCTGGGGCCAACGTCCTGACTTTC
CDR3: CASRYNSGANVLTF

length: 14
J: TRBJ2-1
V: TRBV30
size: .
D: TRBD2
DNA: TGTGCCTGGAGGGGGACTAGCCGCTACAATGAGCAGTTCTTC
CDR3: CAWRGTSRYNEQFF

length: 17
J: TRBJ2-2
V: TRBV2
size: .
D: .
DNA: TGTGCCAGCAGTGCTGGCAGGGGAAAAAACCTTCCCGGGGAGCTGTTTTTT
CDR3: CASSAGRGKNLPGELFF